This TCR beta chain emerged from a study of cytomegalovirus exposure and HLA in healthy donors. Turning to this clone: Its target is not known. Different DNA sequences within this sample yield the same CDR3.

Whole-study findings and limits: Listed as cytomegalovirus-associated were 164 TCR beta chains.

The PCR had 60 Vbeta and 13 Jbeta primers. Clones were sequenced by immunoSEQ multiplex PCR, and TCRdb holds only the in-frame ones, with some missing. The data contain about 230,000 clones, about 85% of them singletons. Trimming removed 3 bases at V and 4 bases at J, with 13 bases between. Germline CDR1 LNHDA, CDR2 SQIVND (reference sequence). The CDR3 covers 15 residues. The sequenced sample was PBMCs. The receptor was isolated from a human donor in good health. V gene TRBV19 combines with J gene TRBJ2-1; maybe TRBD1 (6 bases). The CDR3 here is CASSISGGRYNEQFF. The CDR3 DNA reads TGTGCCAGTAGTATTTCTGGGGGCCGATACAATGAGCAGTTCTTC.